The 19 T cell receptor beta chains reported below all come from one sample, sequenced in a study of CD8+ T cells in alopecia areata. Following extraction, RNA underwent reverse transcription to cDNA, which served as the sequencing template. The data were produced by immunoSEQ multiplex PCR, yet TCRdb's version contains in-frame clones alone and is incomplete. The table includes about 200,000 clones, 50% to 75% detected once. Treatment described: oral pan-JAK inhibitor, 5-10 mg twice daily. The specimen was CD4+ T cells sorted from blood, collected at week 4, from a patient treated with tofacitinib. The receptors here all came from a human donor with alopecia areata.

About this clone itself: Its ends do not fully match the called genes, so a read error is possible. This chain connects TRBV7-2 to TRBJ2-7; D is unresolved. In germline, CDR1 is SGHTA, CDR2 FQGNSA. There are 12 residues in the CDR3. The CDR3 bases are TGTGCCAGCAGCTTAGAGGTGGCTAAGCCCTTCTTC. Protein product: CASSLEVAKPFF.

This clone was counted between two and nine times. The V call is TRBV5-4, the J call TRBJ1-6; no reliable D call. There are 14 residues in the CDR3. Germline lookup yields CDR1 SGHNT and CDR2 YYREEE (reference sequence). Trimming stripped 2 bases from V and 7 bases from J, with 10 bases between. DNA of the CDR3: TGTGCCAGCAGCTTCGAGTCAGCAAATTCACCCCTCCACTTT. Protein: CASSFESANSPLHF.

The chain is built from TRBV19 and TRBJ2-1, with 10 bases matching TRBD2. Germline V gene sequence: CDR1 LNHDA, CDR2 SQIVND (reference sequence). The CDR3 runs 14 residues. V gave up 10 bases and J gave up 9 bases; unmatched junction bases: 12. The CDR3 reads CATRPGLAIFEQFF. The CDR3 nucleotides are TGTGCCACCAGACCGGGACTAGCGATTTTTGAGCAGTTCTTC.

This clone occurred a few times. This chain links TRBV19 with TRBJ2-1; the D gene is possibly TRBD2 (6 bases). This CDR3 comprises 13 residues. CDR1 is LNHDA and CDR2 is SQIVND in the germline V gene (reference sequence). V lost 3 bases and J lost 8, with 11 bases in between. DNA of the CDR3: TGTGCCAGTAGTATTCAGGGAGGCTATGAGCAGTTCTTC. Translation gives CASSIQGGYEQFF.

This clone has more than one count but fewer than ten. This chain joins TRBV30 and TRBJ1-2, with TRBD1 as a possible D gene (6 bases). The CDR3 loop spans 13 amino acids. Trimming took 3 bases from V and 4 from J, leaving 12 bases between them. Looked up from germline, CDR1 is GTSNPN and CDR2 is SVGIG (reference sequence). CDR3 sequence reads: CAWRQGGPYGYTF. CDR3 sequence (DNA): TGTGCCTGGAGACAGGGTGGCCCCTATGGCTACACCTTC.

This chain uses TRBV29-1 with TRBJ2-7, with a tentative D call TRBD2 (6 bases). V was clipped by 3 bases and J by 1 base, with 7 bases between them. CDR1 and CDR2 from the germline V gene are SQVTM and ANQGSEA. The CDR3 runs 12 residues. CDR3 DNA: TGCAGCGTTGATGCGGGGTCCTACGAGCAGTACTTC. Translation: CSVDAGSYEQYF.

V gene TRBV5-1 combines with J gene TRBJ2-5; the D gene could be TRBD1 or TRBD2 (5 bases each). Germline V gene data show CDR1 as SGHRS and CDR2 as YFSETQ. V was cut by 2 bases and J by 2 bases, with 10 bases left in between. This CDR3 is 14 amino acids long. As DNA, the CDR3 is TGCGCCAGCAGCTTCCCGGGACGGCAAGAGACCCAGTACTTC. Translated, it gives CASSFPGRQETQYF.

The chain carries TRBV10-3 and TRBJ2-7; the match to TRBD2 covers 10 bases. The CDR3 is 15 amino acids. J lost 0 bases, V lost 10 bases, and 9 bases had no gene match. Germline V gives CDR1 ENHRY, CDR2 SYGVKD. The CDR3 region is CATGSSGGGSYEQYF. The CDR3 DNA sequence: TGTGCCACCGGTTCAAGCGGGGGGGGCTCCTACGAGCAGTACTTC.

This chain uses TRBV20-1 with TRBJ2-7, with 7 bases matching TRBD1. With 6 bases clipped from V and 4 bases from J, the junction kept 3 bases outside the gene matches. The CDR3 spans 11 residues. The germline gives CDR1 DFQATT, CDR2 SNEGSKA (reference sequence). CDR3 protein: CSAPGGYEQYF. The DNA of the CDR3 is TGCAGTGCCCCAGGGGGTTACGAGCAGTACTTC.

This rearrangement joins TRBV4-1 to TRBJ2-7; TRBD2 agrees at 8 bases. The CDR3 sequence is 17 residues long. CDR1 is MGHRA and CDR2 is YSYEKL in the germline V gene. J lost 6 bases, V lost 0 bases, and 13 bases had no gene match. The CDR3 reads CASSQDGVRAGEREQYF. The DNA for the CDR3 is TGCGCCAGCAGCCAAGATGGTGTGAGAGCGGGGGAGCGCGAGCAGTACTTC.

This clone was seen a single time. This sequence joins TRBV5-4 and TRBJ2-5; TRBD2 matches at 16 bases. Germline lookup yields CDR1 SGHNT and CDR2 YYREEE (reference sequence). The V and J ends lost 4 bases and 5 bases, in that order; junction bases with no gene match: 8. The CDR3 is made up of 17 amino acids. This CDR3 reads CASSPGTSGGAMETQYF. The CDR3 bases are TGTGCCAGCAGCCCCGGGACTAGCGGGGGGGCCATGGAGACCCAGTACTTC.

The J gene is TRBJ1-1, the V gene TRBV7-9; D not certain. Trimming pared 3 bases from V and 1 base from J, leaving 9 bases between. Germline CDR1 and CDR2: SEHNR and FQNEAQ (reference sequence). There are 14 residues in the CDR3. The chain's CDR3 is CASSLNHRNTEAFF. CDR3 bases: TGTGCCAGCAGCTTGAATCACAGGAACACTGAAGCTTTCTTT. The full variable domain, completed using reference TRBV7-9 and TRBJ1-1, is DTGVSQNPRHKITKRGQNVTFRCDPISEHNRLYWYRQTLGQGPEFLTYFQNEAQLEKSRLLSDRFSAERPKGSFSTLEIQRTEQGDSAMYLCASSLNHRNTEAFFGQGTRLTVV.

This clone appeared a few times. The chain is built from TRBV27 and TRBJ1-2, with D maybe TRBD1 (5 bases). CDR1 MNHEY and CDR2 SMNVEV come from the germline V gene (reference sequence). The CDR3 spans 13 residues. V was clipped by 7 bases and J by 6 bases, with 15 bases between them. The CDR3 region is CASTSRGAHGYTF. Written as DNA, the CDR3 is TGTGCCAGCACTTCGCGCGGGGCCCATGGCTACACCTTC.

This clone is a singleton in its sample. This chain uses TRBV5-6 with TRBJ1-4, with D unresolved. Germline CDR1 reads SGHDT; CDR2 reads YYEEEE. This CDR3 spans 13 amino acids. The V gene lost 0 bases and the J gene lost 8 bases, with 8 bases spanning the gap. CDR3 DNA sequence: TGTGCCAGCAGCTTGGGTTGGCGCGAAAAACTGTTTTTT. This encodes CASSLGWREKLFF.

Only a few counts were recorded for this clone. V and J are TRBV2 and TRBJ1-1; D call uncertain. Germline V gives CDR1 SNHLY, CDR2 FYNNEI. This CDR3 has 16 amino acids. With 5 bases removed from V and 2 bases from J, the gap between germline ends came to 18 bases. The CDR3 spells CASSRPRSGLNTEAFF. For the CDR3, the DNA is TGTGCCAGCAGTCGCCCCCGGTCTGGACTTAACACTGAAGCTTTCTTT. The whole variable domain, remainder taken from reference TRBV2 and TRBJ1-1, is EPEVTQTPSHQVTQMGQEVILRCVPISNHLYFYWYRQILGQKVEFLVSFYNNEISEKSEIFDDQFSVERPDGSNFTLKIRSTKLEDSAMYFCASSRPRSGLNTEAFFGQGTRLTVV.

This chain connects TRBV4-2 to TRBJ2-5, with TRBD1 as a possible D gene (6 bases). This CDR3 is built from 14 residues. V lost 4 bases and J 2 bases, leaving 11 bases between the germline ends. Germline CDR1 reads LGHNA; CDR2 reads YNFKEQ. CDR3 sequence: CASSPGQNQETQYF. DNA of the CDR3: TGTGCCAGCAGCCCTGGACAGAATCAAGAGACCCAGTACTTC.

This sequence joins TRBV6-5 and TRBJ2-3; TRBD2 matches at 13 bases. The CDR3 has 16 residues. The germline CDR1 and CDR2 sequences are MNHEY and SVGAGI. The V segment lost 4 bases and the J segment 8 bases; nucleotides outside the gene matches: 9. CDR3 coding DNA: TGTGCCAGCAGTTCCAATGCCGGGACTAGCGGGGCTACGCAGTATTTT. It encodes CASSSNAGTSGATQYF.

The genes are TRBV5-1 and TRBJ2-3, with D possibly TRBD2 on 6 matching bases. V was trimmed by 1 base and J by 4 bases, leaving 16 bases between them. CDR1 is SGHRS, CDR2 YFSETQ, per germline. There are 16 residues in the CDR3. The CDR3 reads CASSLLTGVLADTQYF. CDR3 DNA: TGCGCCAGCAGCTTGTTAACGGGGGTGCTGGCAGATACGCAGTATTTT. Together with reference TRBV5-1 and TRBJ2-3, the CDR3 gives the full variable domain: KAGVTQTPRYLIKTRGQQVTLSCSPISGHRSVSWYQQTPGQGLQFLFEYFSETQRNKGNFPGRFSGRQFSNSRSEMNVSTLELGDSALYLCASSLLTGVLADTQYFGPGTRLTVL.

The sample holds a few counts of this clone. This chain connects TRBV28 to TRBJ2-3; weak D call: TRBD2 (6 bases). The germline V and J ends were trimmed by 6 bases and 3 bases, with 16 bases remaining between them. Germline values: CDR1 MDHEN, CDR2 SYDVKM. The CDR3 has 15 residues. The CDR3 region has the DNA TGTGCCAGCAGCCCGGTGGGGGGTGGGACAGATACGCAGTATTTT. Translating gives CASSPVGGGTDTQYF.